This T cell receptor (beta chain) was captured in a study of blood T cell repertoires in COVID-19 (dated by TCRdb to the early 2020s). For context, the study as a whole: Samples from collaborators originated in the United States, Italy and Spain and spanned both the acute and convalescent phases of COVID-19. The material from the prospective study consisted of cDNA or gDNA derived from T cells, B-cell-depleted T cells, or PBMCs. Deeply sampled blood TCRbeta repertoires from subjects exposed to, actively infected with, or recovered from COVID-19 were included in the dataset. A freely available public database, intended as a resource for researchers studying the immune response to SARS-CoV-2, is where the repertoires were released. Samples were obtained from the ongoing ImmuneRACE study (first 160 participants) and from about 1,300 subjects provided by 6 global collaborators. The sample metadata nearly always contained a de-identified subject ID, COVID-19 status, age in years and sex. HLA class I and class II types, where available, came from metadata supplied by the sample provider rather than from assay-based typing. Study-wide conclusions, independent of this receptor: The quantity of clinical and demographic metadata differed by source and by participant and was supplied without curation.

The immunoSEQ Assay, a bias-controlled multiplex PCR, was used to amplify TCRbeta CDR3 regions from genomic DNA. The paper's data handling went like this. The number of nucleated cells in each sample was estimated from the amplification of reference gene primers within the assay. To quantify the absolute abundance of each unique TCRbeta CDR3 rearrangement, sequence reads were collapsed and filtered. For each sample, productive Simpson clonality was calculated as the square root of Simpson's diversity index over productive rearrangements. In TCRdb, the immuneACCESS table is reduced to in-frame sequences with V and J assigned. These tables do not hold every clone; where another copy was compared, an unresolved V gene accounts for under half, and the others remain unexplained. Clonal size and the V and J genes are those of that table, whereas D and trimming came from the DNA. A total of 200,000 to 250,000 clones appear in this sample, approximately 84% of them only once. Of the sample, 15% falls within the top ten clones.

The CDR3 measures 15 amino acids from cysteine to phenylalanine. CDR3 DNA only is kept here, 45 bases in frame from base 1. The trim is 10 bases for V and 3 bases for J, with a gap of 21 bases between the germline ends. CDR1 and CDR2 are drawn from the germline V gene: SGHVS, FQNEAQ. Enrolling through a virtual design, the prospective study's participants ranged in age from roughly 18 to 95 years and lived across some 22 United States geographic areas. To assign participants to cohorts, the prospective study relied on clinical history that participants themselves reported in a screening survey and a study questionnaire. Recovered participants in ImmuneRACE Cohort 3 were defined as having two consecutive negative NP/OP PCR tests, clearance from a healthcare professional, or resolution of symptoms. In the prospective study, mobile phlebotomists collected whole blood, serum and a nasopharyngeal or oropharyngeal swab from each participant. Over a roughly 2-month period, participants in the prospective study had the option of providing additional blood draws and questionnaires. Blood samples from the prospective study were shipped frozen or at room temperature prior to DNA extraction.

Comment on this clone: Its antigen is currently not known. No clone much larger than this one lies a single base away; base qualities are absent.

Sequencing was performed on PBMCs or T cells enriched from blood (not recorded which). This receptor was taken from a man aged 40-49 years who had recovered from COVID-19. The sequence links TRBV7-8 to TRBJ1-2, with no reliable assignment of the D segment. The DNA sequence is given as TGTGCCACTAAAGCAGGAATGTCTTGGGACTATGGCTACACCTTC. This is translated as CATKAGMSWDYGYTF.